A single sample gave rise to the 26 T cell receptor beta chains below, sequenced in a study of type 1 regulatory T cells. No antigen has been identified for these receptors. TCRdb processed the reads anew with MiXCR; each CDR3 protein has one entry. The profile shows under 85,000 distinct CDR3 sequences, roughly 49% of them singletons. The sequencing sample was made of cultured non-Tr1 T cells, either the whole culture or a sorted T cell fraction (not recorded which). These receptors came from a human donor in good health.

This chain links TRBV2 with TRBJ2-3; TRBD2 matches 13 bases. The germline CDR1 and CDR2 sequences are SNHLY and FYNNEI. The CDR3 is 14 residues long. J lost 6 bases, V lost 10 bases, and 7 bases had no gene match. This chain's CDR3 is CATGLAGLWDTQYF. CDR3 bases: TGTGCCACGGGACTAGCGGGACTATGGGATACGCAGTATTTT.

Only a few counts were recorded for this clonotype. The chain recombines TRBV27 with TRBJ2-3, with 7 nucleotides matching TRBD2. This CDR3 spans 16 amino acids. V lost 6 bases, J lost 5 bases, and 14 bases stayed unmatched. Per germline, CDR1 MNHEY and CDR2 SMNVEV (reference sequence). As DNA, the CDR3 is TGTGCCAGCAGATCCGCTAGCGGATTAGGTGGAGATACGCAGTATTTT. This encodes CASRSASGLGGDTQYF.

This rearrangement joins TRBV9 to TRBJ2-1, with 10 bases matching TRBD2. The CDR3 is made up of 14 amino acids. Germline V gene sequence: CDR1 SGDLS, CDR2 YYNGEE. With V trimmed by 1 base and J by 9 bases, 4 bases remained unmatched. The CDR3 DNA sequence: TGTGCCAGCAGCGTAACTAGCGGGGTATCTGAGCAGTTCTTC. This gives the protein CASSVTSGVSEQFF. Using reference TRBV9 and TRBJ2-1 for the parts outside the CDR3, the full variable domain is DSGVTQTPKHLITATGQRVTLRCSPRSGDLSVYWYQQSLDQGLQFLIQYYNGEERAKGNILERFSAQQFPDLHSELNLSSLELGDSALYFCASSVTSGVSEQFFGPGTRLTVL.

The chain recombines TRBV12-3 or TRBV12-4 with TRBJ2-5; TRBD1 or TRBD2 may be the D gene (5 bases each). The CDR3 runs 14 residues. Trimming cost V 6 bases and J 6 bases, with 17 bases left between them. CDR3: CASRPGRFSQTQYF. CDR3 bases: TGTGCCAGCAGACCGGGACGATTTTCCCAGACCCAGTACTTC.

The chain has TRBV4-3 and TRBJ1-3; a weak D match, TRBD1 (6 bases). Germline values: CDR1 LGHNA, CDR2 YSLEER. The CDR3 is 14 residues long. Trimming cost V 0 bases and J 4 bases, with 7 bases left between them. The CDR3 reads CASSQDDRGNTIYF. CDR3 nucleotides: TGCGCCAGCAGCCAAGATGACAGGGGAAACACCATATATTTT.

A remark on this clonotype: The CDR3 end shows no conserved phenylalanine or tryptophan, and so a read error is likely. This chain uses TRBV4-1 with TRBJ1-2; D gene unclear. The CDR3 contains 13 residues. Germline V gives CDR1 MGHRA, CDR2 YSYEKL. Trimming took off 6 bases at V and 3 bases at J, with 11 bases between the two ends. CDR3 loop: CASSGGKDYGYTS. The CDR3 DNA reads TGCGCCAGCAGTGGCGGCAAGGACTATGGCTACACCTCC.

This rearrangement joins TRBV7-2 to TRBJ1-6, with no clear D. Trimming took off 1 base at V and 7 bases at J, with 11 bases between the two ends. The CDR3 has 15 residues. Germline values: CDR1 SGHTA, CDR2 FQGNSA. The CDR3 sequence is CASSLVGVGNSPLHF. For the CDR3, the DNA is TGTGCCAGCAGCTTAGTTGGGGTGGGAAATTCACCCCTCCACTTT. Variable domain in full (rest from reference TRBV7-2 and TRBJ1-6): GAGVSQSPSNKVTEKGKDVELRCDPISGHTALYWYRQSLGQGLEFLIYFQGNSAPDKSGLPSDRFSAERTGGSVSTLTIQRTQQEDSAVYLCASSLVGVGNSPLHFGNGTRLTVT.

Concerning this clonotype itself: At one of its ends the junction is not consistent with the germline gene, which may arise from a read error. The chain carries TRBV6-6 and TRBJ1-1; D is ambiguous. The CDR3 has 13 amino acids. From germline, CDR1 is MNHNY and CDR2 SVGAGI (reference sequence). The CDR3: CASSYAGGTEAFF. As DNA, the CDR3 is TGTGCCAGCAGTTACGCCGGCGGCACTGAAGCTTTCTTC.

The gene calls are TRBV9 and TRBJ2-3; D unclear. The V and J ends lost 6 bases and 2 bases respectively, with 13 bases between them. Germline V CDR1 and CDR2: SGDLS, YYNGEE. This CDR3 has 14 residues. The CDR3 here is CASNVDLLTDTQYF. The CDR3 region has the DNA TGTGCCAGCAACGTCGACCTACTCACAGATACGCAGTATTTT.

The V and J genes are TRBV29-1 and TRBJ1-3, with TRBD1 as a possible D gene (5 bases). Germline V gene lookup returns CDR1 SQVTM and CDR2 ANQGSEA. The CDR3 loop spans 15 amino acids. The germline V and J ends were trimmed by 5 bases and 0 bases, with 14 bases remaining between them. CDR3 region: CSVHTSGGSGNTIYF. Written as DNA, the CDR3 is TGCAGCGTTCACACGTCCGGGGGCTCTGGAAACACCATATATTTT.

This sequence joins TRBV5-1 and TRBJ2-2; unclear D gene. V lost 2 bases, J lost 2 bases, and 10 bases lay in between. The CDR3 loop spans 15 amino acids. Germline V gene data show CDR1 as SGHRS and CDR2 as YFSETQ. CDR3 region: CASSFGRPNTGELFF. The DNA for the CDR3 is TGCGCCAGCAGCTTCGGCCGCCCCAACACCGGGGAGCTGTTTTTT. The whole variable domain, remainder taken from reference TRBV5-1 and TRBJ2-2, is KAGVTQTPRYLIKTRGQQVTLSCSPISGHRSVSWYQQTPGQGLQFLFEYFSETQRNKGNFPGRFSGRQFSNSRSEMNVSTLELGDSALYLCASSFGRPNTGELFFGEGSRLTVL.

V usage is TRBV20-1 and J usage is TRBJ2-7; 8 bases agree with TRBD2. The germline V gene encodes CDR1 DFQATT and CDR2 SNEGSKA (reference sequence). After removal of 0 bases from V and 0 bases from J, the junction contained 4 bases not matched to a gene. The CDR3 extends over 15 amino acids. CDR3 sequence: CSARDPAGGSYEQYF. In DNA, the CDR3 is TGCAGTGCTAGAGATCCGGCGGGGGGCTCCTACGAGCAGTACTTC.

This clonotype was observed a few times. V usage is TRBV4-3 and J usage is TRBJ2-1, with TRBD2 matching over 8 bases. From germline, CDR1 is LGHNA and CDR2 YSLEER. There are 13 residues in the CDR3. V lost 0 bases to trimming and J lost 13 bases; unmatched junction nucleotides: 5. CDR3 region: CASSQEVGGAQFF. The CDR3 DNA is TGCGCCAGCAGCCAAGAAGTCGGGGGGGCCCAGTTCTTC.

This chain joins TRBV19 and TRBJ1-1; D is possibly TRBD1 (5 bases). This CDR3 has 16 residues. Germline values: CDR1 LNHDA, CDR2 SQIVND (reference sequence). The V end lost 5 bases, the J end lost 5 bases, and 21 bases lay between the germline ends. The CDR3 protein is CASSERDSVSRTEAFF. The CDR3 DNA reads as TGTGCCAGTAGTGAGAGGGACTCCGTTTCGCGGACTGAAGCTTTCTTT.

V is TRBV11-2 and J is TRBJ2-3; 10 bases map to TRBD2. The CDR3 is 17 residues long. Germline CDR1 reads SGHAT; CDR2 reads FQNNGV. V was pared by 0 bases and J by 3 bases, with 6 bases of the junction left unmatched. CDR3 in amino acids: CASSLDGASGGTDTQYF. Here the CDR3 DNA reads TGTGCCAGCAGCTTAGATGGGGCTAGCGGGGGAACAGATACGCAGTATTTT.

This clonotype was recorded a few times. The rearrangement joins TRBV5-1 to TRBJ2-1; TRBD2 agrees at 7 bases. The germline CDR1 and CDR2 sequences are SGHRS and YFSETQ. J was trimmed by 7 bases and V by 0 bases; bases with no gene match: 4. The CDR3 sequence is 14 residues long. The CDR3 DNA follows: TGCGCCAGCAGCTTGGATCCTAGCGGTAATGAGCAGTTCTTC. Translating it yields CASSLDPSGNEQFF.

The V and J genes are TRBV5-1 and TRBJ2-2, with unresolved D. This CDR3 spans 15 amino acids. Germline-derived CDR1 and CDR2 are SGHRS and YFSETQ. Trimming cost V 0 bases and J 5 bases, with 11 bases left between them. In DNA form, the CDR3 reads TGCGCCAGCAGCTTGGGGTCGCTGGGGACCGGGGAGCTGTTTTTT. It is translated as CASSLGSLGTGELFF. The variable domain in full, with the rest retrieved from reference TRBV5-1 and TRBJ2-2, is KAGVTQTPRYLIKTRGQQVTLSCSPISGHRSVSWYQQTPGQGLQFLFEYFSETQRNKGNFPGRFSGRQFSNSRSEMNVSTLELGDSALYLCASSLGSLGTGELFFGEGSRLTVL.

There are a few counts of this clonotype. V usage is TRBV7-9 and J usage is TRBJ2-3; D ambiguous. This CDR3 contains 11 residues. The V gene's germline CDR1 is SEHNR and CDR2 FQNEAQ (reference sequence). The V gene lost 7 bases and the J gene lost 6 bases, with 8 bases spanning the gap. The CDR3 coding sequence is TGTGCCAGCACCCGTGGGGATACGCAGTATTTT. Amino acids: CASTRGDTQYF.

This clonotype has just a few counts. The chain combines TRBV18 with TRBJ2-1, with TRBD1 as a possible D gene (6 bases). The CDR3 covers 16 residues. The germline gives CDR1 KGHSH, CDR2 LQKENI. The V gene lost 3 bases and the J gene lost 6 bases, with 18 bases spanning the gap. CDR3 DNA sequence: TGTGCCAGCTCACCTCGATCCACAGGGACGGGCAATGAGCAGTTCTTC. This encodes CASSPRSTGTGNEQFF.

This chain links TRBV15 with TRBJ2-5; D uncertain. V was shortened by 4 bases and J by 5 bases, with 11 bases between the two germline ends. Per germline, CDR1 LNHNV and CDR2 YYDKDF (reference sequence). The CDR3 extends over 13 amino acids. CDR3 nucleotides: TGTGCCACCAGCATGACCCCCGGGGAGACCCAGTACTTC. As protein: CATSMTPGETQYF.

This clonotype was seen more than once but under ten times. The V call is TRBV10-3, the J call TRBJ1-4; D is unresolved. Germline V gene lookup returns CDR1 ENHRY and CDR2 SYGVKD. Trimming pared 8 bases from V and 6 bases from J, leaving 4 bases between. The CDR3 sequence is 10 residues long. The CDR3 coding sequence is TGTGCCATCGGAGATGAAAAACTGTTTTTT. It encodes CAIGDEKLFF.

The gene calls are TRBV7-9 and TRBJ2-1, with D possibly matching TRBD2 (6 bases). Germline V CDR1 and CDR2: SEHNR, FQNEAQ (reference sequence). The V end lost 6 bases, the J end lost 3 bases, and 12 bases lay between the germline ends. CDR3 length: 14 residues. CDR3 coding DNA: TGTGCCAGCAGAGAGACTAGTTTCTACAATGAGCAGTTCTTC. Its translation is CASRETSFYNEQFF.

The chain joins TRBV15 to TRBJ2-5, with D tentatively TRBD2 (7 bases). The CDR3 is 15 amino acids. Germline values: CDR1 LNHNV, CDR2 YYDKDF (reference sequence). Trimming took off 5 bases at V and 6 bases at J, with 19 bases between the two ends. The CDR3 DNA sequence: TGTGCCACCAGCTGGGGGGTGGGGGGGCCGCAGACCCAGTACTTC. Its translation is CATSWGVGGPQTQYF.

The chain recombines TRBV7-9 with TRBJ1-6; weak D call: TRBD1 (6 bases). This CDR3 region has 14 residues. The germline V gene has CDR1 SEHNR and CDR2 FQNEAQ (reference sequence). Trimming removed 3 bases from V and 13 bases from J, with 16 bases in between. CDR3 amino acids: CASSLGRQVAPLHF. For the CDR3, the DNA is TGTGCCAGCAGCTTGGGCCGACAGGTCGCTCCCCTCCACTTT.

The J gene is TRBJ2-3, the V gene TRBV19; weak D call: TRBD1 (6 bases). Trimming stripped 1 base from V and 1 base from J, with 9 bases between. There are 15 residues in the CDR3. The germline V gene encodes CDR1 LNHDA and CDR2 SQIVND (reference sequence). The CDR3, as DNA: TGTGCCAGTAGTATAGGAGGGGGTCGCACAGATACGCAGTATTTT. Translated, it gives CASSIGGGRTDTQYF.

This clonotype has more than one count but fewer than ten. The chain is built from TRBV4-1 and TRBJ1-6; D is undetermined. CDR1 is MGHRA and CDR2 is YSYEKL in the germline V gene. Trimming shortened V by 4 bases and J by 5 bases, and 9 bases separated the two germline ends. The CDR3 covers 14 residues. CDR3 protein: CASSPWLDNSPLHF. The CDR3 nucleotides read TGCGCCAGCAGCCCGTGGTTGGATAATTCACCCCTCCACTTT.